The T cell receptor (beta chain) under discussion was sequenced for a study of beta chain features in type 1 diabetes. Regarding the study as a whole: Across all four CD4+ subsets, people with type 1 diabetes showed modestly shorter TCRB CDR3s. A closer apparent resemblance between naive, central memory and Treg TCRB repertoires was seen in patients than in healthy donors.

This clone was seen more than once but under ten times. Its antigen is not known. One end of the junction does not line up with germline, which may come from a read error. Germline assignment: CDR1 SSHAT and CDR2 FNYEAQ (reference sequence). This CDR3 region has 15 residues. The investigators reverse transcribed all of the isolated RNA, so they sequenced expressed TCRB transcripts. Only in-frame clones appear in the TCRdb table, and some are missing; sequencing was by immunoSEQ multiplex PCR. This sample has around 710,000 clones, with under 15% found just once. Stem cell-like memory, regulatory, central memory and naive CD4+ cells were sorted via CD45RO/CCR7/CD25/CD127/CD95/CD27.

The V and J genes are TRBV7-7 and TRBJ2-3, with TRBD1 identical over 7 bases. The receptor comes from a man aged 30-40 years with type 1 diabetes. The sequencing input was naive CD4+ T cells from blood. CDR3: CASSSDRTSTDTQYF. Here the CDR3 DNA reads TGTGCTAGCAGCTCGGACAGGACATCCACAGATACGCAGTATTTT. The full variable domain, with the rest looked up from reference TRBV7-7 and TRBJ2-3, is GAGVSQSPRYKVTKRGQDVTLRCDPISSHATLYWYQQALGQGPEFLTYFNYEAQPDKSGLPSDRFSAERPEGSISTLTIQRTEQRDSAMYRCASSSDRTSTDTQYFGPGTRLTVL.